This paragraph covers one T cell receptor (beta chain) sequence. Its antigen remains unknown. This specimen belongs to a study of T-cell memory formation after mild COVID-19. Findings and caveats of the study: CD4+ contracting clones lay mainly in CM and EM, CD8+ ones in EMRA. Clones shrinking from day 15 to 85 showed even CD4/CD8 mixes; later expanders tilted CD4+.

One entry per CDR3 protein, called by TCRdb with MiXCR from the 5' RACE reads. The profile covers fewer than 350,000 distinct CDR3 sequences, with around a sixth appearing a single time and 20% to 25% taken by the ten largest. The clonotype comes from a man younger than 35 who had mild COVID-19 (a few samples of this study predate the infection). Cell type and time point are not known. Sequencing was carried out using PBMCs or a T cell subset sorted from them (not recorded which).

CDR3 coding DNA: TGCGCCAGCAGCCAAAAGGCCAGGGGGCCAACCGGGGAGCTGTTTTTT. This codes for CASSQKARGPTGELFF. This chain connects TRBV4-3 to TRBJ2-2; 8 bases fit TRBD1. Germline V lookup: CDR1 LGHNA, CDR2 YSLEER. The CDR3 sequence is 16 residues long. V trimming: 2 bases; J trimming: 5 bases; junction bases outside the gene matches: 7.